This is a list of T cell receptor beta chains from one sample in a study of PD-1 blockade in classical Hodgkin lymphoma. Sequencing was performed with immunoSEQ multiplex PCR; in TCRdb, only in-frame clones are kept and a portion is missing. The profile shows under 20,000 clones, around 81% of them singletons. The sequenced sample was CD4+ T cells from blood. The receptor source for this set is a human donor with classical Hodgkin lymphoma. Each CDR3 is given with its conserved first and last residue. D genes are given only for firm matches. Clone size, where shown, is once, few, many, or a class for clones that have expanded.

abundance | j_gene | v_gene | d_gene | CDR3nt | CDR3aa
- | TRBJ1-1 | TRBV6-5 | - | TGTGCCAGCACCTCGACCGAGGCGAACACTGAAGCTTTCTTT | CASTSTEANTEAFF
- | TRBJ1-1 | TRBV19 | TRBD1 | TGTGCCAGTAGTGCAGGGGGGTATGAAGCTTTCTTT | CASSAGGYEAFF
few | TRBJ1-2 | TRBV7-2 | TRBD1 | TGTGCCAGCAGCTCCGACAGGGGGCCTTATGGCTACACCTTC | CASSSDRGPYGYTF
few | TRBJ1-5 | TRBV19 | - | TGTGCCAGTAGTTCCGGAATCTATCAGCCCCAGCATTTT | CASSSGIYQPQHF
- | TRBJ2-1 | TRBV6-1 | - | TGTGCCAGCAGAAATACTAGACCGGGTGAGCAGTTCTTC | CASRNTRPGEQFF
- | TRBJ2-2 | TRBV2 | TRBD1 | TGTGCCAGCAGGAAAGACAGGGCGAACACCGGGGAGCTGTTTTTT | CASRKDRANTGELFF
few | TRBJ1-5 | TRBV7-9 | TRBD1 | TGTGCCAGCAGCACCGGACAGGGTAACCAGCCCCAGCATTTT | CASSTGQGNQPQHF
- | TRBJ2-1 | TRBV19 | TRBD2 | TGTGCCAGTAGTATAGAGAAGGGACTCGGCGGGAGGGACCATGAGCAGTTCTTC | CASSIEKGLGGRDHEQFF
- | TRBJ1-5 | TRBV25-1 | - | TGTGCCAGCAGAGGCGGGGGAAATTATCAGCCCCAGCATTTT | CASRGGGNYQPQHF
- | TRBJ2-4 | TRBV11-2 | TRBD2 | TGTGCCAGCAGCCCCCTTAGCGGGAGGGTTGGCAAAAACATTCAGTACTTC | CASSPLSGRVGKNIQYF
- | TRBJ2-3 | TRBV6-6 | TRBD2 | TGTGCCAGCAGTTACCTAGCGGGAGGCCCCACAGATACGCAGTATTTT | CASSYLAGGPTDTQYF
- | TRBJ2-5 | TRBV5-4 | TRBD2 | TGTGCCAGCCGGGGGGGCGGGGCCGGGGGTGAGACCCAGTACTTC | CASRGGGAGGETQYF
once | TRBJ2-3 | TRBV2 | TRBD2 | TGTGCCAGCACGGCTAGCGGGGGAAGCACAGATACGCAGTATTTT | CASTASGGSTDTQYF
- | TRBJ1-2 | TRBV6-1 | - | TGTGCCAGCAGTGAATGGGCAGCCGGTGGCTACACCTTC | CASSEWAAGGYTF
- | TRBJ2-7 | TRBV29-1 | - | TGCAGCGTCTCGCGGGGTCACTCCTACGAGCAGTACTTC | CSVSRGHSYEQYF
- | TRBJ1-5 | TRBV28 | - | TGTGCCAGCAGCTCCCCCGCACCACCTAATCAGCCCCAGCATTTT | CASSSPAPPNQPQHF
- | TRBJ2-4 | TRBV6-1 | - | TGTGCCACCAGCGGGCAAAACATTCAGTACTTC | CATSGQNIQYF
- | TRBJ2-2 | TRBV5-6 | - | TGTGCCAGCAGTCTGAGGGAACCCGGGGAGCTGTTTTTT | CASSLREPGELFF
- | TRBJ2-5 | TRBV19 | - | TGTGCCAGTGGCCAGACAGCACCCCAAGAGACCCAGTACTTC | CASGQTAPQETQYF
- | TRBJ1-3 | TRBV6-1 | - | TGTGCCAGCAGTGAAAAGGGATCTGGAAACACCATATATTTT | CASSEKGSGNTIYF
- | TRBJ1-5 | TRBV19 | TRBD1 | TGTGCCAGTAGAGGGACAGCTTATAGCAATCAGCCCCAGCATTTT | CASRGTAYSNQPQHF
- | TRBJ1-4 | TRBV29-1 | TRBD1 | TGCAGCGCGACAGGGAATGAAAAACTGTTTTTT | CSATGNEKLFF
- | TRBJ1-4 | TRBV10-2 | TRBD1 | TGCGCCAGCAGTGCCCTGGGGACAGGGGGCGAAAAACTGTTTTTT | CASSALGTGGEKLFF
once | TRBJ2-2 | TRBV5-6 | - | TGTGCCAGCAGCTTGGGGGGGAGAAGCACCGGGGAGCTGTTTTTT | CASSLGGRSTGELFF